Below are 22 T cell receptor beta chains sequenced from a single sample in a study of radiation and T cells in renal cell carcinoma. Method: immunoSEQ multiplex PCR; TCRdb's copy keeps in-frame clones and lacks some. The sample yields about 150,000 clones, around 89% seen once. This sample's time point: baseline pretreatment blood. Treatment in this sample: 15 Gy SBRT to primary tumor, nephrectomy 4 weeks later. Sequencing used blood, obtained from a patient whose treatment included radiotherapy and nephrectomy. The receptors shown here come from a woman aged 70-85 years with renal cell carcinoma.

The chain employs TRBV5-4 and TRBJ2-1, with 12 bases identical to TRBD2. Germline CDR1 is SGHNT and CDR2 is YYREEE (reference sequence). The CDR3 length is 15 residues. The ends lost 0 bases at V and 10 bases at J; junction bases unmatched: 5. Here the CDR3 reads CASSLASGGAREQFF. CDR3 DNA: TGTGCCAGCAGCTTGGCTAGCGGGGGGGCCCGGGAGCAGTTCTTC.

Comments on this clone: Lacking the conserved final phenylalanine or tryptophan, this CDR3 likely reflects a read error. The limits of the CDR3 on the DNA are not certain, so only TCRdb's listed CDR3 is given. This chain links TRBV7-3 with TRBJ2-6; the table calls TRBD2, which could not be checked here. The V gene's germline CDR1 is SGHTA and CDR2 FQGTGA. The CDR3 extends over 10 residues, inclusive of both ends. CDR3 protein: CASSLYLGAP.

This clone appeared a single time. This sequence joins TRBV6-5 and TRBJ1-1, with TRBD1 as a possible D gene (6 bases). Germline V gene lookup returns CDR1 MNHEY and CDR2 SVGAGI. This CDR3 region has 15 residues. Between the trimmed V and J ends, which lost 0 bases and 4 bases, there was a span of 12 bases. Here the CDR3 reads CASSYSYLGATEAFF. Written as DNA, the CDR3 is TGTGCCAGCAGTTACTCCTACTTGGGGGCCACTGAAGCTTTCTTT.

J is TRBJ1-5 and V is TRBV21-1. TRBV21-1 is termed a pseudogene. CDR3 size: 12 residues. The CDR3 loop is CASSAGDQPQHF. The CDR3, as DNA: TGTGCCAGCAGCGCCGGGGATCAGCCCCAGCATTTT.

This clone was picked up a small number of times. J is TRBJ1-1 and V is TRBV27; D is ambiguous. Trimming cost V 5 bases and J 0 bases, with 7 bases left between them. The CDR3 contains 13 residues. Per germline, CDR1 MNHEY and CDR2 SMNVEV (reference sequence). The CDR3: CASSPLVNTEAFF. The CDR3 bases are TGTGCCAGCAGTCCCCTAGTGAACACTGAAGCTTTCTTT.

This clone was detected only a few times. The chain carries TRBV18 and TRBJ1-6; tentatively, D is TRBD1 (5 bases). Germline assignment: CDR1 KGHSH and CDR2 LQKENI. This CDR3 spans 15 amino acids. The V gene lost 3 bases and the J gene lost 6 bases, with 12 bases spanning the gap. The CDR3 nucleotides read TGTGCCAGCTCACCGAAGGGGTATAGTAATTCACCCCTCCACTTT. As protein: CASSPKGYSNSPLHF.

The CDR3 nucleotides are TGTGCCAGCTTCCCTAGCGGGGGACCAGATACGCAGTATTTT. Protein sequence: CASFPSGGPDTQYF. The V and J genes are TRBV6-5 and TRBJ2-3, with TRBD2 matching over 10 bases. Germline-derived CDR1 and CDR2 are MNHEY and SVGAGI. The CDR3 has 14 amino acids. With V trimmed by 8 bases and J by 4 bases, 6 bases remained unmatched.

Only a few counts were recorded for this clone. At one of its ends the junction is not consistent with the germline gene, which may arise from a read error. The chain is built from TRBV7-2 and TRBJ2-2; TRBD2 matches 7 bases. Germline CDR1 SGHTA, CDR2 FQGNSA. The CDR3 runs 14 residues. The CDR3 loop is CASSLAGSTGELFF. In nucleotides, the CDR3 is TGTGCCAGCAGTTTAGCGGGTAGCACCGGGGAGCTGTTTTTT.

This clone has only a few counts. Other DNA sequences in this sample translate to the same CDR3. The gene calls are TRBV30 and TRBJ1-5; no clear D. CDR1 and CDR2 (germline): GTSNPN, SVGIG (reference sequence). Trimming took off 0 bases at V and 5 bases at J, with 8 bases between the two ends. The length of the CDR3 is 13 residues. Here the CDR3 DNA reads TGTGCCTGGAGTGTTGCAGGCGATCAGCCCCAGCATTTT. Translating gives CAWSVAGDQPQHF.

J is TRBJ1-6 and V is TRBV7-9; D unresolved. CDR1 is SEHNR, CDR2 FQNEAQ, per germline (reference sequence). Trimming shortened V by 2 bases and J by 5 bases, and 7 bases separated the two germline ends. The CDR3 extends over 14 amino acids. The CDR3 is CASSLTGNNSPLHF. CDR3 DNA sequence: TGTGCCAGCAGCTTAACGGGGAATAATTCACCCCTCCACTTT.

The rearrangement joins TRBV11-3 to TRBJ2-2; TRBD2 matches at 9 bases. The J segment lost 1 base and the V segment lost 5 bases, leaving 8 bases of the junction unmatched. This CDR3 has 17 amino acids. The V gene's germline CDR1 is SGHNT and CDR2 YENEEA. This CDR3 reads CASSPVPTSGNTGELFF. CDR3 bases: TGTGCCAGCAGCCCCGTCCCGACTAGCGGGAACACCGGGGAGCTGTTTTTT.

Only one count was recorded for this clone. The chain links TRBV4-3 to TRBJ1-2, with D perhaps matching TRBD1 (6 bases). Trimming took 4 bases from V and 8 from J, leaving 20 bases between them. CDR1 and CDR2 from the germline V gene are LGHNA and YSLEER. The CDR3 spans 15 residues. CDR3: CASSREHTGLKGYTF. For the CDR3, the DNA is TGCGCCAGCAGCCGGGAACATACAGGGTTGAAAGGCTACACCTTC.

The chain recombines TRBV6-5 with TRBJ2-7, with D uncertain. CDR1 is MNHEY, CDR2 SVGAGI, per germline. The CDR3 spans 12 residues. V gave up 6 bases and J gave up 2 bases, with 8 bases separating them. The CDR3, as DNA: TGTGCCAGCAGGGGCGCCCCCTACGAGCAGTACTTC. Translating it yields CASRGAPYEQYF.

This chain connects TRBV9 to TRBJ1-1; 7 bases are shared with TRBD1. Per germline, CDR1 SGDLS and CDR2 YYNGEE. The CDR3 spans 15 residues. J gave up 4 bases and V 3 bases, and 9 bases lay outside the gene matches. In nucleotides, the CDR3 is TGTGCCAGCAGCGCTGGGGACAGAGGGGGCACTGAAGCTTTCTTT. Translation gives CASSAGDRGGTEAFF.

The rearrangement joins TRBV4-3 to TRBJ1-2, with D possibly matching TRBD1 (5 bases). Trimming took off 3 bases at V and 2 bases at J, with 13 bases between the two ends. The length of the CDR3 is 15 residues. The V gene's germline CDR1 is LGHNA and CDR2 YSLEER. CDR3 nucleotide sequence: TGCGCCAGCAGCCAGGGGCAGGTCCAAAACTATGGCTACACCTTC. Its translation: CASSQGQVQNYGYTF.

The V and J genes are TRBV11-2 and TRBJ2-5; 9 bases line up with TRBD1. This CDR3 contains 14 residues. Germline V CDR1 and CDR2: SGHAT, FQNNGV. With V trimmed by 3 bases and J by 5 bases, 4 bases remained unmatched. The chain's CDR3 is CASSFMTGGETQYF. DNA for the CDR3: TGTGCCAGCAGCTTTATGACAGGGGGGGAGACCCAGTACTTC.

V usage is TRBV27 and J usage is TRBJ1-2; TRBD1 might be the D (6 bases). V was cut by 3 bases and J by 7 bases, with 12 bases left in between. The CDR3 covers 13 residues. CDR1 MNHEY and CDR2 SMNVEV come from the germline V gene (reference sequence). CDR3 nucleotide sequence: TGTGCCAGCAGTTTCGGGGGGGCGGGTGGCTACACCTTC. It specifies CASSFGGAGGYTF.

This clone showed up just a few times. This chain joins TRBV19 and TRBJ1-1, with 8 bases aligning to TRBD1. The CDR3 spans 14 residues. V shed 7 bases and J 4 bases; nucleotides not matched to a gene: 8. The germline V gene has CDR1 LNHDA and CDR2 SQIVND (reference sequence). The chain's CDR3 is CASIRTGSATEAFF. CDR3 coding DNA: TGTGCCAGTATACGGACAGGGTCCGCCACTGAAGCTTTCTTT.

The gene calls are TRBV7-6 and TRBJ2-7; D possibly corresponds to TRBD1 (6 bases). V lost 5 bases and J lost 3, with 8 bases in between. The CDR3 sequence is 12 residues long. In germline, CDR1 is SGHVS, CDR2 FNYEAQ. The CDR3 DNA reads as TGTGCCAGCAGCCGGGACAACTACGAGCAGTACTTC. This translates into CASSRDNYEQYF.

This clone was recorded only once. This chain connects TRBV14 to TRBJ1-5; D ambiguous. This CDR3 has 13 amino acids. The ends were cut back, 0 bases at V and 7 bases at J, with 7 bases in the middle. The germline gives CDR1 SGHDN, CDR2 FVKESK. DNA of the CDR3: TGTGCCAGCAGCCAAGAAGATAGGCAGCCCCAGCATTTT. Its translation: CASSQEDRQPQHF.

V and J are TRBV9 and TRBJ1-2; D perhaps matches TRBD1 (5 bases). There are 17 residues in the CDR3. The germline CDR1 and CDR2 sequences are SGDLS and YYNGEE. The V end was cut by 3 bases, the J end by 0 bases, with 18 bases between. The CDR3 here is CASSAYGGAASNYGYTF. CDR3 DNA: TGTGCCAGCAGCGCCTACGGAGGGGCAGCCTCTAACTATGGCTACACCTTC.

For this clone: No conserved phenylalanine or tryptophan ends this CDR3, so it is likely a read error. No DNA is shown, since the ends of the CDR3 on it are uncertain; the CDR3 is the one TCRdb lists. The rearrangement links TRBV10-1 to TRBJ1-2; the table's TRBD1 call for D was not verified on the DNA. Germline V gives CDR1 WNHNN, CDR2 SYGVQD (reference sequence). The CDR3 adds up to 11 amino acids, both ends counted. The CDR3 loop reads CASSPRDRGLQ.